These 30 T cell receptor beta chains were all obtained from the same sample, sequenced in a study of Ad26.COV2.S vaccination and SARS-CoV-2 variants. Sequencing was performed with immunoSEQ multiplex PCR; in TCRdb, only in-frame clones are kept and a portion is missing. The sample carries 400,000 to 500,000 clones, roughly nine tenths recorded once. Treatment: approximately 18 received Ad26.COV2.S at low or high dose, single or two shots; several received placebo; per-sample allocation not given. Specimens were obtained on day 63 following the first vaccine or placebo injection. The sample in question was peripheral blood, obtained in a trial of Ad26.COV2.S vaccine versus placebo. The source is a person between 18 and 59 years old who received the Ad26.COV2.S COVID-19 vaccine or a placebo.

CDR3 coding DNA: TGCAGTTCCTATGGCTACACCTTC. As protein: CSSYGYTF. This chain uses TRBV20-1 with TRBJ1-2, with unresolved D. This CDR3 comprises 8 residues. Trimming removed 8 bases from V and 4 bases from J, with 2 bases in between. Germline assignment: CDR1 DFQATT and CDR2 SNEGSKA (reference sequence).

This clone has a single count. The chain uses TRBV3-1 (or the pseudogene TRBV3-2) and TRBJ2-7; TRBD2 might be the D (6 bases). This CDR3 comprises 20 residues. Germline V gene data show CDR1 as LGHDT and CDR2 as YNNKEL (reference sequence). V was shortened by 2 bases and J by 3 bases, with 29 bases between the two germline ends. CDR3 protein: CASSQFGGGTPRTVSYEQYF. Here the CDR3 DNA reads TGTGCCAGCAGCCAATTCGGGGGAGGCACCCCGAGGACGGTAAGCTACGAGCAGTACTTC.

The chain has TRBV19 and TRBJ2-2; D may correspond to TRBD1 or TRBD2 (7 bases each). V was clipped by 7 bases and J by 5 bases, with 14 bases between them. Germline V gene sequence: CDR1 LNHDA, CDR2 SQIVND (reference sequence). This CDR3 is built from 14 residues. CDR3 nucleotides: TGTGCCAGTAACCCCCAGGGGGGGACCGGGGAGCTGTTTTTT. Translating it yields CASNPQGGTGELFF.

The chain uses TRBV5-4 and TRBJ2-3; 13 bases fit TRBD2. Trimming cost V 3 bases and J 3 bases; bases outside gene matches: 7. Per germline, CDR1 SGHNT and CDR2 YYREEE (reference sequence). CDR3 size: 17 residues. The CDR3 coding sequence is TGTGCCAGCAGCTCGGGACTAGCGGGATTGACGACAGATACGCAGTATTTT. The encoded protein is CASSSGLAGLTTDTQYF.

This clone has only a few counts. This chain links TRBV20-1 with TRBJ1-1; no definite D call. The CDR3 totals 11 residues. V lost 7 bases, J lost 8 bases, and 14 bases lay in between. CDR1 and CDR2 (germline): DFQATT, SNEGSKA (reference sequence). In nucleotides, the CDR3 is TGCAGTGGATGGACGGGAAGAGAAGCTTTCTTT. Translated, it gives CSGWTGREAFF.

With respect to this clone: Different DNA sequences within this sample yield the same CDR3. The chain recombines TRBV12-3 or TRBV12-4 with TRBJ2-5; TRBD1 matches at 7 bases. The length of the CDR3 is 13 residues. Losses at the gene ends were 5 bases for V and 4 bases for J; bases not matched to a gene: 4. The CDR3 DNA sequence: TGTGCCAGCAGTCTCAACAGGGGAGAGACCCAGTACTTC. Protein sequence: CASSLNRGETQYF.

The V gene is TRBV5-1, the J gene TRBJ2-1, with a possible D match to TRBD1 (6 bases). Germline values: CDR1 SGHRS, CDR2 YFSETQ. Trimming took off 5 bases at V and 10 bases at J, with 10 bases between the two ends. This CDR3 is 11 amino acids long. The CDR3 reads CASRGAEEQFF. DNA for the CDR3: TGCGCCAGCAGGGGGGCCGAGGAGCAGTTCTTC.

The chain is built from TRBV18 and TRBJ2-5, with 10 bases lining up with TRBD1. Unmatched junction bases numbered 8, after V lost 6 bases and J lost 4 bases. The CDR3 totals 15 residues. Looked up from germline, CDR1 is KGHSH and CDR2 is LQKENI. CDR3: CASSPRQGAGETQYF. CDR3 DNA: TGTGCCAGCTCGCCGCGACAGGGGGCCGGAGAGACCCAGTACTTC.

CDR3 sequence reads: CAGKAPLVLGVKSNQPQHF. CDR3 nucleotide sequence: TGTGCCGGTAAAGCCCCCTTAGTTTTGGGAGTAAAAAGCAATCAGCCCCAGCATTTT. This sequence joins TRBV5-4 and TRBJ1-5; unclear D gene. The V gene's germline CDR1 is SGHNT and CDR2 YYREEE (reference sequence). This CDR3 is 19 amino acids long. The V and J ends lost 10 bases and 1 base respectively, with 30 bases between them.

The chain recombines TRBV6-5 with TRBJ2-7; D tentatively reads TRBD1 or TRBD2 (5 bases each). V lost 7 bases and J 3 bases, leaving 16 bases between the germline ends. Germline assignment: CDR1 MNHEY and CDR2 SVGAGI. The CDR3 totals 14 residues. The CDR3, as DNA: TGTGCCAGCATCGACCGGGGCAGGTTCTACGAGCAGTACGTC. Encoded protein: CASIDRGRFYEQYV.

The chain uses TRBV4-1 and TRBJ1-2; D is ambiguous. The ends were cut back, 0 bases at V and 7 bases at J, with 15 bases in the middle. Germline lookup yields CDR1 MGHRA and CDR2 YSYEKL. The CDR3 covers 15 residues. The CDR3 loop reads CASSQDRSETTGYTF. The CDR3 DNA follows: TGCGCCAGCAGCCAAGACCGGTCCGAGACGACTGGCTACACCTTC.

This chain links TRBV29-1 with TRBJ1-5, with 10 positions matching TRBD1. CDR1 SQVTM and CDR2 ANQGSEA come from the germline V gene. The CDR3 is 16 residues long. The chain's CDR3 is CGSTKGRQGAGQPQHF. The DNA for the CDR3 is TGCGGCTCGACAAAAGGGAGACAGGGGGCTGGTCAGCCCCAGCATTTT.

This clone appeared a single time. The chain uses TRBV29-1 and TRBJ2-7; D possibly matches TRBD1 or TRBD2 (5 bases each). The CDR3 sequence is 12 residues long. CDR1 is SQVTM, CDR2 ANQGSEA, per germline. Deletions cut 3 bases from V and 3 bases from J, with 9 bases between. DNA of the CDR3: TGCAGCGTTGAGGGGGATCTCTACGAGCAGTACTTC. Residues: CSVEGDLYEQYF.

The chain combines TRBV27 with TRBJ2-7, with D tentatively TRBD1 (5 bases). CDR1 is MNHEY, CDR2 SMNVEV, per germline (reference sequence). Deletions cut 5 bases from V and 2 bases from J, with 13 bases between. The CDR3 covers 14 residues. The CDR3 sequence: CASSTPDRPYEQYV. Written as DNA, the CDR3 is TGTGCCAGCAGTACACCCGACAGACCCTACGAGCAGTACGTC.

J is TRBJ2-3 and V is TRBV4-1; no reliable D call. Per germline, CDR1 MGHRA and CDR2 YSYEKL. The V and J ends lost 3 bases and 5 bases respectively, with 12 bases between them. CDR3 length: 14 amino acids. The CDR3 DNA is TGCGCCAGCAGCCAGCTTTCTAGGAGAGATACGCAGTATTTT. Amino acid sequence: CASSQLSRRDTQYF.

This chain links TRBV7-2 with TRBJ2-7, with a possible D match to TRBD2 (5 bases). Trimming left V 2 bases short and J 2 bases short, with 10 bases between. CDR1 SGHTA and CDR2 FQGNSA come from the germline V gene. The length of the CDR3 is 14 residues. CDR3 nucleotides: TGTGCCAGCAGCTTAAACGCGGGCCCCTACGAGCAGTACGTC. It yields the protein CASSLNAGPYEQYV.

There are a few counts of this clone. This chain joins TRBV11-2 and TRBJ1-5; D unresolved. V was clipped by 1 base and J by 9 bases, with 7 bases between them. The CDR3 has 12 amino acids. CDR1 and CDR2 (germline): SGHAT, FQNNGV. The CDR3 protein is CASSLGEGPQHF. The CDR3 nucleotides read TGTGCCAGCAGCTTAGGGGAAGGGCCCCAGCATTTT.

V gene TRBV3-1 (or the pseudogene TRBV3-2) combines with J gene TRBJ1-2; a possible D gene is TRBD1 (6 bases). CDR1 and CDR2 (germline): LGHDT, YNNKEL (reference sequence). Trimming shortened V by 2 bases and J by 6 bases, and 10 bases separated the two germline ends. This CDR3 comprises 13 residues. CDR3 sequence reads: CASSQTTGNGYTF. The DNA of the CDR3 is TGTGCCAGCAGCCAAACTACAGGGAATGGCTACACCTTC.

The chain is built from TRBV14 and TRBJ1-2, with 7 bases that match TRBD1. V lost 1 base to trimming and J lost 4 bases; unmatched junction nucleotides: 3. From germline, CDR1 is SGHDN and CDR2 FVKESK. The CDR3 covers 14 residues. The DNA of the CDR3 is TGTGCCAGCAGCCAAGTTCAGGGGGTCTATGGCTACACCTTC. It specifies CASSQVQGVYGYTF.

The gene calls are TRBV2 and TRBJ2-7, with 8 bases that match TRBD1. This CDR3 has 13 residues. Trimming cost V 8 bases and J 5 bases; bases outside gene matches: 8. Germline V gene data show CDR1 as SNHLY and CDR2 as FYNNEI. The DNA for the CDR3 is TGTGCCAGCCAGGACAGGGAGGTCCACGAGCAGTACTTC. Protein product: CASQDREVHEQYF.

The chain employs TRBV11-2 and TRBJ2-2, with D unresolved. The CDR3 runs 14 residues. Trimming removed 2 bases from V and 4 bases from J, with 8 bases in between. Germline V gene data show CDR1 as SGHAT and CDR2 as FQNNGV. The CDR3 loop is CASSLQSITGELFF. In DNA form, the CDR3 reads TGTGCCAGCAGCTTACAGAGTATCACCGGGGAGCTGTTTTTT.

The chain is built from TRBV10-3 and TRBJ2-3, with D tentatively TRBD1 (6 bases). The CDR3 is 15 residues long. Germline values: CDR1 ENHRY, CDR2 SYGVKD. Trimming cost V 10 bases and J 5 bases, with 22 bases left between them. CDR3 sequence reads: CATEGNGGPGDTQYF. The CDR3 coding sequence is TGTGCCACCGAGGGCAATGGGGGCCCCGGAGATACGCAGTATTTT.

This chain joins TRBV5-1 and TRBJ1-1; TRBD1 matches at 7 bases. V shed 1 base, J shed 1 base, and the junction held 4 bases outside the gene matches. This CDR3 is built from 15 residues. The germline gives CDR1 SGHRS, CDR2 YFSETQ. The CDR3 DNA reads TGCGCCAGCAGCTTGCGCGGGACAGAGAACACTGAAGCTTTCTTT. This sequence encodes CASSLRGTENTEAFF.

This clone was seen more than once but under ten times. This chain connects TRBV5-1 to TRBJ2-7, with D perhaps matching TRBD2 (5 bases). CDR1 is SGHRS, CDR2 YFSETQ, per germline. The CDR3 consists of 14 residues. With 0 bases removed from V and 6 bases from J, the gap between germline ends came to 13 bases. CDR3 nucleotides: TGCGCCAGCAGCTTGGCCCGAGGGTCTGGCGAGCAGTACTTC. Its translation is CASSLARGSGEQYF.

This chain links TRBV6-2 or TRBV6-3 with TRBJ2-7, with a tentative D call TRBD2 (7 bases). The CDR3 has 15 amino acids. Trimming left V 0 bases short and J 3 bases short, with 12 bases between. In germline, CDR1 is MNHEY, CDR2 SVGEGT. The CDR3, as DNA: TGTGCCAGCAGTTACTCTCGGGGGGCATTCTACGAGCAGTACTTC. This codes for CASSYSRGAFYEQYF.

The rearrangement links TRBV11-2 to TRBJ1-3; D is unresolved. Between the trimmed V and J ends, which lost 0 bases and 0 bases, there was a span of 9 bases. This CDR3 has 16 residues. CDR1 SGHAT and CDR2 FQNNGV come from the germline V gene. The DNA of the CDR3 is TGTGCCAGCAGCTTAGAACGGGTAGCCTCTGGAAACACCATATATTTT. Translating it yields CASSLERVASGNTIYF.

The CDR3 DNA follows: TGTGCCAGCAGCTCCCGCCCTCTCACAGATACGCAGTATTTT. As protein: CASSSRPLTDTQYF. The chain couples TRBV7-8 to TRBJ2-3; unclear D gene. The CDR3 has 14 amino acids. CDR1 is SGHVS, CDR2 FQNEAQ, per germline. Trimming left V 4 bases short and J 2 bases short, with 10 bases between.

The chain employs TRBV9 and TRBJ1-6; 8 positions agree with TRBD1. The V gene's germline CDR1 is SGDLS and CDR2 YYNGEE. The CDR3 is 16 amino acids. The J segment lost 9 bases and the V segment lost 4 bases, leaving 12 bases of the junction unmatched. Here the CDR3 reads CASSLSQGASGSPLHF. CDR3 sequence (DNA): TGTGCCAGCAGCTTATCGCAGGGGGCGTCGGGTTCACCCCTCCACTTT.

The V and J genes are TRBV25-1 and TRBJ1-2, with 10 bases identical to TRBD1. This CDR3 is built from 17 residues. CDR1 and CDR2 from the germline V gene are MGHDK and SYGVNS. V shed 4 bases, J shed 4 bases, and the junction held 12 bases outside the gene matches. The CDR3 region is CASSGRDRGAICYGYTF. The CDR3 nucleotides are TGTGCCAGCAGTGGACGGGACAGGGGAGCGATCTGCTATGGCTACACCTTC.

This clone was seen just once. V usage is TRBV5-1 and J usage is TRBJ2-2; TRBD1 agrees at 9 bases. J was trimmed by 3 bases and V by 4 bases; bases with no gene match: 7. The germline V gene has CDR1 SGHRS and CDR2 YFSETQ. The CDR3 is 16 amino acids. CDR3 DNA: TGCGCCAGCAGCCTGGACAGGGGATCTGACACCGGGGAGCTGTTTTTT. It translates to CASSLDRGSDTGELFF.